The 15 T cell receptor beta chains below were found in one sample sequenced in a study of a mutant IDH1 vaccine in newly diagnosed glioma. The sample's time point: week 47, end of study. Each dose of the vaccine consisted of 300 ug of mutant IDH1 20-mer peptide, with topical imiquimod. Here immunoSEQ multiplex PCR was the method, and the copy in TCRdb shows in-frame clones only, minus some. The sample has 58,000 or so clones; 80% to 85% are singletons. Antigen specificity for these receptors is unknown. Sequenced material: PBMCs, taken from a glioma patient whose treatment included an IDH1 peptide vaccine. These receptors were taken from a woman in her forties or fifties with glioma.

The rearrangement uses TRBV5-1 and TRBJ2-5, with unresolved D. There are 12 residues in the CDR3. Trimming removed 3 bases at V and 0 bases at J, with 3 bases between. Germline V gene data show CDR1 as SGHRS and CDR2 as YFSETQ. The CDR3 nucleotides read TGCGCCAGCAGCTCTCACCAAGAGACCCAGTACTTC. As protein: CASSSHQETQYF.

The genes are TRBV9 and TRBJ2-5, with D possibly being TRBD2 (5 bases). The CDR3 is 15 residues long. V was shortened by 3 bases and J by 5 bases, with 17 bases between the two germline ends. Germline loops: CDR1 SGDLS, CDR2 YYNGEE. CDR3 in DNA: TGTGCCAGCAGCGCTGAGGGCCAGAAAAGGGAGACCCAGTACTTC. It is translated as CASSAEGQKRETQYF.

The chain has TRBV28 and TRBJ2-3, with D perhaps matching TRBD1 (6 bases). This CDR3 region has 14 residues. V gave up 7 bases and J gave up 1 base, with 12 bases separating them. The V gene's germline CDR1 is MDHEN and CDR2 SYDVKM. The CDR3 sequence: CASNTGFRTDTQYF. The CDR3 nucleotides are TGTGCCAGCAATACAGGGTTCCGCACAGATACGCAGTATTTT. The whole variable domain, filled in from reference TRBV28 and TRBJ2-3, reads DVKVTQSSRYLVKRTGEKVFLECVQDMDHENMFWYRQDPGLGLRLIYFSYDVKMKEKGDIPEGYSVSREKKERFSLILESASTNQTSMYLCASNTGFRTDTQYFGPGTRLTVL.

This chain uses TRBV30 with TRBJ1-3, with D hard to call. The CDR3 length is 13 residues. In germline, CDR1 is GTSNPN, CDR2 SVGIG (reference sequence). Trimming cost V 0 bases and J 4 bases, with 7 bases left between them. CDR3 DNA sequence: TGTGCCTGGAGTGTACTTTTGGGAAACACCATATATTTT. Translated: CAWSVLLGNTIYF.

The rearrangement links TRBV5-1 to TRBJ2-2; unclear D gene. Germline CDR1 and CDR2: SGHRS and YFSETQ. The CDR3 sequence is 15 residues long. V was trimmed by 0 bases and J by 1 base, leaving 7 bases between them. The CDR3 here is CASSLDGENTGELFF. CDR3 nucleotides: TGCGCCAGCAGCTTGGATGGGGAGAACACCGGGGAGCTGTTTTTT.

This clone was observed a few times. CDR3 coding DNA: TGCAGTGCTAGAGCTGGAGGGACCCAGTACTTC. Its protein is CSARAGGTQYF. The chain uses TRBV20-1 and TRBJ2-5, with D perhaps TRBD2 (5 bases). Trimming left V 1 base short and J 7 bases short, with 7 bases between. This CDR3 has 11 residues. The germline gives CDR1 DFQATT, CDR2 SNEGSKA (reference sequence).

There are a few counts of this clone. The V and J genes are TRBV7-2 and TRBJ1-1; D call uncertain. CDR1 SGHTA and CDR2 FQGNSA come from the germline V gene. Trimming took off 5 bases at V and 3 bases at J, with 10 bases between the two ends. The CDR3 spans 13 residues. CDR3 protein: CASSGRADTEAFF. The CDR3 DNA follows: TGTGCCAGCAGCGGCCGGGCAGACACTGAAGCTTTCTTT.

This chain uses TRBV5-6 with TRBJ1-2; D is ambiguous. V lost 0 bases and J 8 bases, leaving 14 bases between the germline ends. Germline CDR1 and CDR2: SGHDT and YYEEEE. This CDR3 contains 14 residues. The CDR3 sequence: CASSLVSAPGGYTF. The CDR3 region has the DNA TGTGCCAGCAGCTTGGTATCTGCCCCAGGAGGCTACACCTTC.

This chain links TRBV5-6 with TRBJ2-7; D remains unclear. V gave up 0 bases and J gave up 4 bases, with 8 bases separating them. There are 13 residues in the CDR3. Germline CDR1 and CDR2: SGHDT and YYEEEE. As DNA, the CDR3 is TGTGCCAGCAGCTTGGGGTTCGAGTACGAGCAGTACTTC. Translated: CASSLGFEYEQYF.

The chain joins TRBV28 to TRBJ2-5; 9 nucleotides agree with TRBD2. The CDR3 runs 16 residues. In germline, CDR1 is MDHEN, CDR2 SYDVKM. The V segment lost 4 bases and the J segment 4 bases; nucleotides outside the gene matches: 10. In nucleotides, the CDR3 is TGTGCCAGCAGTTCAACGTCTAGCGGGGCGAGAGAGACCCAGTACTTC. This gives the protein CASSSTSSGARETQYF.

The CDR3 DNA is TGCGCCAGCAGGGACGGACAGGGGGCTAATGAAAAACTGTTTTTT. Its translation is CASRDGQGANEKLFF. The chain employs TRBV5-1 and TRBJ1-4; 10 bases are shared with TRBD1. J was trimmed by 3 bases and V by 5 bases; bases with no gene match: 4. CDR1 and CDR2 (germline): SGHRS, YFSETQ. The CDR3 sequence is 15 residues long. The full variable domain, with the rest looked up from reference TRBV5-1 and TRBJ1-4, is KAGVTQTPRYLIKTRGQQVTLSCSPISGHRSVSWYQQTPGQGLQFLFEYFSETQRNKGNFPGRFSGRQFSNSRSEMNVSTLELGDSALYLCASRDGQGANEKLFFGSGTQLSVL.

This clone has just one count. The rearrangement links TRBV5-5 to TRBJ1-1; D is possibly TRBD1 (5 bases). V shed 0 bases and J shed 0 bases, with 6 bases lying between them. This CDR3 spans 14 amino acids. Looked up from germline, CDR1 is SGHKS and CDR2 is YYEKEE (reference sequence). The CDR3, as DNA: TGTGCCAGCAGCTTGGGCAGGGTGAACACTGAAGCTTTCTTT. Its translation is CASSLGRVNTEAFF.

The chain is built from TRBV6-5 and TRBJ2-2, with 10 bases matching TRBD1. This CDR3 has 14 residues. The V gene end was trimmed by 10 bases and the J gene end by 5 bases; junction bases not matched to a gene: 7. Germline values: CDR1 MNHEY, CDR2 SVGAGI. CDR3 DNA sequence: TGTGCCACCTCAGGACAGGGGGGTACCGGGGAGCTGTTTTTT. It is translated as CATSGQGGTGELFF.

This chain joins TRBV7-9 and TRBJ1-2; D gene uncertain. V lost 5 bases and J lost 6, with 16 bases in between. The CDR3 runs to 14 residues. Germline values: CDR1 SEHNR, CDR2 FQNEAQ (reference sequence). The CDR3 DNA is TGTGCCAGCAGCCCCTCTTTATCTCCCCATGGCTACACCTTC. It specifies CASSPSLSPHGYTF.

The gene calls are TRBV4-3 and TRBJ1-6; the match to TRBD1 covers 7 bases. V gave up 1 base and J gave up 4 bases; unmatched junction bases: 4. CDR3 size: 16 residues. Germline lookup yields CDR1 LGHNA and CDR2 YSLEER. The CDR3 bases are TGCGCCAGCAGCCAAGGGGGGACAGCGTATAATTCACCCCTCCACTTT. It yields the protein CASSQGGTAYNSPLHF.